A selection of T cell receptor beta chains follows, all from one sample in a study of response to subunit inactivated influenza vaccine. TCRdb used MiXCR to reprocess the RT-PCR reads, holding one entry per CDR3 protein. The sample includes 650,000 or so distinct CDR3 sequences, 12% to 15% seen only once; the top ten take 7.5% to 8%. The sample consisted of PBMCs from blood, taken 14 days before vaccination. The receptors come from a man between 45 and 60 years old who received an inactivated influenza vaccine. Both conserved end residues are part of each CDR3. Each record gives: clone size, J gene, D gene, V gene, CDR3 DNA, CDR3 protein. The D gene is left open where the match is weak. Size is omitted from some rows. Given values are once, few, many or a class for expanded clones.

abundance: -
j_gene: TRBJ2-2
d_gene: -
v_gene: TRBV18
CDR3nt: TGTGCCAGCTCACCACCGCGGGCCGGGGAGCTGTTTTTT
CDR3aa: CASSPPRAGELFF

abundance: -
j_gene: TRBJ2-2
d_gene: -
v_gene: TRBV21-1
CDR3nt: TGTGCCAGCAGCAAAGCGGACTCGTGGAACTGGGGCCAGAAGAACACCGGGGAGCTGTTTTTT
CDR3aa: CASSKADSWNWGQKNTGELFF

abundance: -
j_gene: TRBJ2-1
d_gene: TRBD2
v_gene: TRBV5-6
CDR3nt: TGTGCCAGCAGCTTGGAAACTAGCGGGGGGGCTCACAATGAGCAGTTCTTC
CDR3aa: CASSLETSGGAHNEQFF

abundance: few
j_gene: TRBJ2-3
d_gene: TRBD1
v_gene: TRBV28
CDR3nt: TGTGCCAGCACCGAACTGGGACAGGCTAGCACAGATACGCAGTATTTT
CDR3aa: CASTELGQASTDTQYF

abundance: -
j_gene: TRBJ2-2
d_gene: -
v_gene: TRBV5-1
CDR3nt: TGCGCCAGCAGCATCGACGGGAACACCGGGGAGCTGTTTTTT
CDR3aa: CASSIDGNTGELFF

abundance: few
j_gene: TRBJ2-7
d_gene: TRBD2
v_gene: TRBV7-6
CDR3nt: TGTGCCAGCAGCTCAGTAGCGGGCTCCGCCTACGAGCAGTACTTC
CDR3aa: CASSSVAGSAYEQYF

abundance: -
j_gene: TRBJ2-1
d_gene: -
v_gene: TRBV20-1
CDR3nt: TGCAGTGCTAGTAGAGGGGCAGTGCGTTACAATGAGCAGTTCTTC
CDR3aa: CSASRGAVRYNEQFF

abundance: -
j_gene: TRBJ2-1
d_gene: TRBD1
v_gene: TRBV28
CDR3nt: TGTGCCAGCAGTTCCCGAGACAGGGTTCCTGAGCAGTTCTTC
CDR3aa: CASSSRDRVPEQFF

abundance: -
j_gene: TRBJ2-3
d_gene: -
v_gene: TRBV5-1
CDR3nt: TGCGCCAGCAGCTTGTTTGCGGGACAAAGATCTAGCACAGATACGCAGTATTTT
CDR3aa: CASSLFAGQRSSTDTQYF

abundance: -
j_gene: TRBJ2-6
d_gene: -
v_gene: TRBV29-1
CDR3nt: TGCAGCGTTGGTCTAGGGACCTCTGGGGCCAACGTCCTGACTTTC
CDR3aa: CSVGLGTSGANVLTF

abundance: -
j_gene: TRBJ2-7
d_gene: -
v_gene: TRBV7-8
CDR3nt: TGTGCCAGCAGCCGCAGGAGGGACGAGCAGTACTTC
CDR3aa: CASSRRRDEQYF

abundance: -
j_gene: TRBJ1-1
d_gene: -
v_gene: TRBV28
CDR3nt: TGTGCCAGCAGTCCGCGGTCCTTAAACACTGAAGCTTTCTTT
CDR3aa: CASSPRSLNTEAFF

abundance: many
j_gene: TRBJ2-3
d_gene: -
v_gene: TRBV28
CDR3nt: TGTGCCAGCAGTCCCGACAGGAGCACAGATACGCAGTATTTT
CDR3aa: CASSPDRSTDTQYF

abundance: few
j_gene: TRBJ2-1
d_gene: TRBD2
v_gene: TRBV5-1
CDR3nt: TGCGCCAGCAGCCTATCTAGCGGGAGGAGTGAGCAGTTCTTC
CDR3aa: CASSLSSGRSEQFF

abundance: -
j_gene: TRBJ2-7
d_gene: -
v_gene: TRBV2
CDR3nt: TGTGCCAGCAATCGGGACGGCCAATGGCAGCAGTACTTC
CDR3aa: CASNRDGQWQQYF

abundance: -
j_gene: TRBJ2-3
d_gene: -
v_gene: TRBV10-3
CDR3nt: TGTGCCATCAGTCGGGGAGGGACATTTATGGATACGCAGTATTTT
CDR3aa: CAISRGGTFMDTQYF

abundance: few
j_gene: TRBJ2-3
d_gene: -
v_gene: TRBV2
CDR3nt: TGTGCCAGCAGTGACCCCACAGGACTAAGCACAGATACGCAGTATTTT
CDR3aa: CASSDPTGLSTDTQYF

abundance: few
j_gene: TRBJ2-7
d_gene: -
v_gene: TRBV28
CDR3nt: TGTGCCAGCAGTTCACTTGGGACTGGCTCCGAGCAGTACTTC
CDR3aa: CASSSLGTGSEQYF

abundance: few
j_gene: TRBJ1-2
d_gene: -
v_gene: TRBV4-3
CDR3nt: TGCGCCAGCAGCCAAGATGTTAGGGTTATTGGCTATGGCTACACCTTC
CDR3aa: CASSQDVRVIGYGYTF

abundance: -
j_gene: TRBJ1-6
d_gene: -
v_gene: TRBV25-1
CDR3nt: TGTGCCAGCAGGCAAACAGGCGAAAGTTCACCCCTCCGCTTT
CDR3aa: CASRQTGESSPLRF

abundance: many
j_gene: TRBJ2-1
d_gene: -
v_gene: TRBV3-1
CDR3nt: TGTGCCAGCGGGGGGTCCAATGAGCAGTTCTTC
CDR3aa: CASGGSNEQFF

abundance: -
j_gene: TRBJ2-3
d_gene: -
v_gene: TRBV13
CDR3nt: TGTGCCAGCAGCTTAGGCCGGGGGGCAGGGGATACGCAGTATTTT
CDR3aa: CASSLGRGAGDTQYF

abundance: -
j_gene: TRBJ2-1
d_gene: -
v_gene: TRBV20-1
CDR3nt: TGCAGTGCTAGAGATGGGGGTGTCTACAATGAGCAGTTCTTC
CDR3aa: CSARDGGVYNEQFF

abundance: few
j_gene: TRBJ2-7
d_gene: TRBD2
v_gene: TRBV4-3
CDR3nt: TGCGCCAGCAGCCCCAGGACTAGCGAGGTAGGAGAGCAGTACTTC
CDR3aa: CASSPRTSEVGEQYF

abundance: -
j_gene: TRBJ2-1
d_gene: -
v_gene: TRBV20-1
CDR3nt: TGCAGTGCTATCGGGCAGGGATACAATGAGCAGTTCTTC
CDR3aa: CSAIGQGYNEQFF

abundance: few
j_gene: TRBJ2-1
d_gene: -
v_gene: TRBV30
CDR3nt: TGTGCCTGGAGTCGACGGGGGAGGAATGAGCAGTTCTTC
CDR3aa: CAWSRRGRNEQFF

abundance: -
j_gene: TRBJ1-2
d_gene: -
v_gene: TRBV2
CDR3nt: TGTGCCAGCAGTTTAACCGGGACACCCTCTAACTATGGCTACACCTTC
CDR3aa: CASSLTGTPSNYGYTF

abundance: -
j_gene: TRBJ1-1
d_gene: TRBD1
v_gene: TRBV6-7
CDR3nt: TGTGCCAGCAGTTACCCCCCCCGGACAGGGATGGGAATGAACACTGAAGCTTTCTTT
CDR3aa: CASSYPPRTGMGMNTEAFF

abundance: -
j_gene: TRBJ2-1
d_gene: TRBD1
v_gene: TRBV11-2
CDR3nt: TGTGCCAGCAGCGCCGACGCGGGACAGGGGCCCTACAATGAGCAGTTCTTC
CDR3aa: CASSADAGQGPYNEQFF

abundance: -
j_gene: TRBJ2-3
d_gene: -
v_gene: TRBV15
CDR3nt: TGTGCCACCAGCAGGGCTCCGGGCAGGGAGACAGATACGCAGTATTTT
CDR3aa: CATSRAPGRETDTQYF

abundance: -
j_gene: TRBJ2-5
d_gene: -
v_gene: TRBV5-4
CDR3nt: TGTGCCAGCAGCCCCAGTCCGAGGACTACACAAGAGACCCAGTACTTC
CDR3aa: CASSPSPRTTQETQYF

abundance: -
j_gene: TRBJ2-1
d_gene: -
v_gene: TRBV18
CDR3nt: TGTGCCAGCTCACCACCGTCTGGGGGGGCCAGGGGTGAGCAGTTCTTC
CDR3aa: CASSPPSGGARGEQFF

abundance: many
j_gene: TRBJ2-1
d_gene: TRBD2
v_gene: TRBV9
CDR3nt: TGTGCCAGCAGCACTGGACTAGCGGACAATGAGCAGTTCTTC
CDR3aa: CASSTGLADNEQFF

abundance: -
j_gene: TRBJ2-3
d_gene: -
v_gene: TRBV20-1
CDR3nt: TGCAGTTCTGCGGACAGCGGATGGGCAGATACGCAGTATTTT
CDR3aa: CSSADSGWADTQYF

abundance: few
j_gene: TRBJ2-7
d_gene: -
v_gene: TRBV4-2
CDR3nt: TGTGCCAGCAGCCAAGTAGGAACATTCTACGAGCAGTACTTC
CDR3aa: CASSQVGTFYEQYF

abundance: few
j_gene: TRBJ2-3
d_gene: TRBD1
v_gene: TRBV6-4
CDR3nt: TGTGCCAGCAGTGACAGCCAGGGGGCCACAGATACGCAGTATTTT
CDR3aa: CASSDSQGATDTQYF

abundance: few
j_gene: TRBJ1-2
d_gene: -
v_gene: TRBV3-1
CDR3nt: TGTGCCAGCAGCCAGGGGGATGGGTATGGCTACACCTTC
CDR3aa: CASSQGDGYGYTF

abundance: -
j_gene: TRBJ2-1
d_gene: TRBD2
v_gene: TRBV11-2
CDR3nt: TGTGCCAGCAGCGGTCTCCGGCGGGGGTCCAATCCCTACAATGAGCAGTTCTTC
CDR3aa: CASSGLRRGSNPYNEQFF

abundance: -
j_gene: TRBJ1-1
d_gene: -
v_gene: TRBV11-1
CDR3nt: TGTGCCAGCAAGATGGAGGCTGAAGCTTTCTTT
CDR3aa: CASKMEAEAFF

abundance: few
j_gene: TRBJ1-4
d_gene: -
v_gene: TRBV7-9
CDR3nt: TGTGCCAGCAGCTTATGGGGTGGGGTATTGGACGAAAAACTGTTTTTT
CDR3aa: CASSLWGGVLDEKLFF

abundance: -
j_gene: TRBJ2-1
d_gene: TRBD1
v_gene: TRBV5-1
CDR3nt: TGCGCCAGCAGCTTGAGGACAGGGGAGTCCTACAATGAGCAGTTCTTC
CDR3aa: CASSLRTGESYNEQFF

abundance: many
j_gene: TRBJ2-3
d_gene: TRBD2
v_gene: TRBV11-1
CDR3nt: TGTGCCAGCAGCTTAGGGTTGGGGCTAGCGGGACCCGTAGAAGATACGCAGTATTTT
CDR3aa: CASSLGLGLAGPVEDTQYF

abundance: few
j_gene: TRBJ1-5
d_gene: -
v_gene: TRBV4-2
CDR3nt: TGTGCCAGCAGCCAAGGCACAGGGCTGAATCAGCCCCAGCATTTT
CDR3aa: CASSQGTGLNQPQHF

abundance: many
j_gene: TRBJ2-1
d_gene: TRBD2
v_gene: TRBV5-1
CDR3nt: TGCGCCAGCAGCTTGGGCGGGAGTGGAAATGAGCAGTTCTTC
CDR3aa: CASSLGGSGNEQFF

abundance: many
j_gene: TRBJ2-7
d_gene: -
v_gene: TRBV29-1
CDR3nt: TGCAGCGTTGACGTAGGGACCCTAACCGACGAGCAGTACTTC
CDR3aa: CSVDVGTLTDEQYF

abundance: few
j_gene: TRBJ2-1
d_gene: TRBD1
v_gene: TRBV7-2
CDR3nt: TGTGCCAGCAGCGTCCACAGGGGACGCCCTTACAATGAGCAGTTCTTC
CDR3aa: CASSVHRGRPYNEQFF

abundance: -
j_gene: TRBJ2-3
d_gene: -
v_gene: TRBV4-3
CDR3nt: TGCGCCAGCAGCCAAGATTTCCGGACAGATACGCAGTATTTT
CDR3aa: CASSQDFRTDTQYF

abundance: -
j_gene: TRBJ1-5
d_gene: TRBD1
v_gene: TRBV4-2
CDR3nt: TGTGCCAGCAGCCAAGTGGGCAGGGGGCAGGATCAGCCCCAGCATTTT
CDR3aa: CASSQVGRGQDQPQHF

abundance: -
j_gene: TRBJ2-1
d_gene: TRBD2
v_gene: TRBV20-1
CDR3nt: TGCAGTGCTAGATCCCCCCTAGCGGGAAATTACAATGAGCAGTTCTTC
CDR3aa: CSARSPLAGNYNEQFF

abundance: few
j_gene: TRBJ2-1
d_gene: TRBD2
v_gene: TRBV4-3
CDR3nt: TGCGCCAGCAGCCAAGCAATCGGGAGGGGCGTCGATGAGCAGTTCTTC
CDR3aa: CASSQAIGRGVDEQFF

abundance: -
j_gene: TRBJ2-5
d_gene: TRBD1
v_gene: TRBV29-1
CDR3nt: TGCAGCGCCAAGGACAGGGTGCAAGAGACCCAGTACTTC
CDR3aa: CSAKDRVQETQYF

abundance: many
j_gene: TRBJ2-2
d_gene: -
v_gene: TRBV30
CDR3nt: TGTGCCTGGAGTGTAGCGCGCAACACCGGGGAGCTGTTTTTT
CDR3aa: CAWSVARNTGELFF

abundance: many
j_gene: TRBJ1-1
d_gene: -
v_gene: TRBV20-1
CDR3nt: TGCAGTGCTAGTCAGACAGCCTCACCGGCTGAAGCTTTCTTT
CDR3aa: CSASQTASPAEAFF

abundance: -
j_gene: TRBJ2-7
d_gene: TRBD1
v_gene: TRBV27
CDR3nt: TGTGCCAGCAGTTTATCTCCCCGACAGGGGGCGGGGGAGCAGTACTTC
CDR3aa: CASSLSPRQGAGEQYF

abundance: -
j_gene: TRBJ2-7
d_gene: TRBD1
v_gene: TRBV9
CDR3nt: TGTGCCAGCAGCGTAGAATGGACAGGGATCGACGAGCAGTACTTC
CDR3aa: CASSVEWTGIDEQYF

abundance: -
j_gene: TRBJ2-3
d_gene: -
v_gene: TRBV28
CDR3nt: TGTGCCAGCAGCCTGTATCCTCGGGGGGCGCGCACAGATACGCAGTATTTT
CDR3aa: CASSLYPRGARTDTQYF

abundance: -
j_gene: TRBJ2-1
d_gene: -
v_gene: TRBV4-1
CDR3nt: TGCGCCAGCAGCCAAGGGACAGAACCTAATGAGCAGTTCTTC
CDR3aa: CASSQGTEPNEQFF

abundance: -
j_gene: TRBJ2-1
d_gene: -
v_gene: TRBV7-8
CDR3nt: TGTGCCAGCAGCTTAGTTATGCGGCGGGTCTACAATGAGCAGTTCTTC
CDR3aa: CASSLVMRRVYNEQFF

abundance: few
j_gene: TRBJ2-2
d_gene: -
v_gene: TRBV4-3
CDR3nt: TGCGCCAGCAGCCAAGATTCTGGCGTGGGGTATTGGACCACCGGGGAGCTGTTTTTT
CDR3aa: CASSQDSGVGYWTTGELFF